This entry lists 30 T cell receptor beta chains sequenced from one sample in a study of shared clonotypes between healthy human individuals. Assay: immunoSEQ multiplex PCR; the TCRdb copy retains only in-frame clones and omits some. The sample contains 500,000 to 650,000 clones, around three quarters of which appear only once. Material for sequencing was PBMCs. Receptors originate from a woman in her thirties or forties in good health. Some clones in this sample may be carry-over from other donors' samples.

The CDR3 DNA sequence: TGCGCCAGCAGCCAAGCGGGAGCTGTTAATGAGCAGTTCTTC. Translated: CASSQAGAVNEQFF. The chain links TRBV4-3 to TRBJ2-1; D is possibly TRBD2 (6 bases). There are 14 residues in the CDR3. The ends were cut back, 1 base at V and 7 bases at J, with 11 bases in the middle. The germline CDR1 and CDR2 sequences are LGHNA and YSLEER.

V is TRBV2 and J is TRBJ2-5; TRBD1 matches 8 bases. The J segment lost 0 bases and the V segment lost 6 bases, leaving 12 bases of the junction unmatched. The CDR3 length is 17 residues. Germline CDR1 and CDR2: SNHLY and FYNNEI. This CDR3 is CASSVRDRWINQETQYF. As DNA, the CDR3 is TGTGCCAGCAGCGTAAGGGACAGGTGGATCAACCAAGAGACCCAGTACTTC.

The rearrangement uses TRBV6-5 and TRBJ1-4; TRBD1 is a possible D gene (6 bases). The CDR3 loop spans 15 amino acids. V lost 6 bases and J 8 bases, leaving 19 bases between the germline ends. Germline V gene sequence: CDR1 MNHEY, CDR2 SVGAGI. As DNA, the CDR3 is TGTGCCAGCAGCTACGAAGTAGGGGGAAACGAAAAACTGTTTTTT. As protein: CASSYEVGGNEKLFF.

The gene calls are TRBV2 and TRBJ1-5; D is ambiguous. The CDR3 consists of 14 residues. The V end was cut by 7 bases, the J end by 7 bases, with 17 bases between. The germline CDR1 and CDR2 sequences are SNHLY and FYNNEI. The CDR3 DNA reads TGTGCCAGCACGGTCGACCTGGTCGGGCAGCCCCAGCATTTT. Translating it yields CASTVDLVGQPQHF.

The chain links TRBV28 to TRBJ2-7, with 10 nucleotides matching TRBD2. V gave up 8 bases and J gave up 1 base; unmatched junction bases: 5. This CDR3 comprises 14 residues. CDR1 and CDR2 from the germline V gene are MDHEN and SYDVKM. The CDR3 sequence is CASEPGLASYEQYF. The DNA of the CDR3 is TGTGCCAGCGAACCGGGACTAGCGTCCTACGAGCAGTACTTC.

The rearrangement uses TRBV30 and TRBJ1-4; TRBD1 is a possible D gene (5 bases). CDR1 is GTSNPN, CDR2 SVGIG, per germline (reference sequence). Trimming removed 3 bases at V and 8 bases at J, with 16 bases between. This CDR3 has 14 amino acids. The CDR3 nucleotides read TGTGCCTGGAGGCCAGGGTATTTTACCGAAAAACTGTTTTTT. It encodes CAWRPGYFTEKLFF.

V and J are TRBV29-1 and TRBJ2-7; 12 positions match TRBD1. Per the germline V gene, CDR1 is SQVTM and CDR2 is ANQGSEA. V was pared by 7 bases and J by 6 bases, with 4 bases of the junction left unmatched. The CDR3 has 12 amino acids. CDR3 bases: TGCAGCGCTGGGGACAGGGGGCCCGAGCAGTACTTC. Translation: CSAGDRGPEQYF.

The CDR3 sequence is CASSLAGRESYEQYF. CDR3 DNA: TGTGCCAGCAGCTTAGCCGGGAGGGAGTCCTACGAGCAGTACTTC. The rearrangement joins TRBV7-9 to TRBJ2-7, with TRBD2 identical over 8 bases. CDR1 and CDR2 (germline): SEHNR, FQNEAQ (reference sequence). Trimming removed 0 bases from V and 1 base from J; junction bases left unmatched: 2. The CDR3 has 15 amino acids.

This clone occurred once. CDR3 amino acids: CASSLRQGNQPQHF. The DNA of the CDR3 is TGTGCCAGCAGCTTGAGGCAGGGGAATCAGCCCCAGCATTTT. The V call is TRBV5-8, the J call TRBJ1-5, with a possible D match to TRBD1 (6 bases). CDR1 and CDR2 from the germline V gene are SGHTS and YDEGEE. The CDR3 is 14 amino acids. V lost 1 base to trimming and J lost 4 bases, with 9 bases between them.

J is TRBJ2-7 and V is TRBV19, with D possibly being TRBD2 (6 bases). Germline CDR1 is LNHDA and CDR2 is SQIVND (reference sequence). CDR3 length: 13 residues. The V end lost 5 bases, the J end lost 7 bases, and 15 bases lay between the germline ends. The CDR3 region has the DNA TGTGCCAGTAGTCATCCGGGGGAGAAAGAGCAGTACTTC. Amino acid sequence: CASSHPGEKEQYF.

V gene TRBV18 combines with J gene TRBJ2-5; 7 nucleotides line up with TRBD2. The tail of the sequence fits TRBJ2-7 better, so the J call may be wrong. CDR1 and CDR2 (germline): KGHSH, LQKENI. The CDR3 is made up of 17 amino acids. CDR3 coding DNA: TGTGCCAGCTCACCACTAGCGGGTAGTGTGAGCTCCTACGAGCAGTACTTC. It is translated as CASSPLAGSVSSYEQYF.

The chain carries TRBV11-2 and TRBJ1-3; D not certain. The V end lost 6 bases, the J end lost 0 bases, and 15 bases lay between the germline ends. There are 16 residues in the CDR3. Germline V gene data show CDR1 as SGHAT and CDR2 as FQNNGV. The CDR3 coding sequence is TGTGCCAGCAGATCCCCCCGCAAAGACTCTGGAAACACCATATATTTT. This gives the protein CASRSPRKDSGNTIYF.

This clone was seen only once. The rearrangement uses TRBV28 and TRBJ2-3; 10 bases are shared with TRBD2. The CDR3 loop spans 19 amino acids. V shed 1 base and J 0 bases; nucleotides not matched to a gene: 10. From germline, CDR1 is MDHEN and CDR2 SYDVKM. The CDR3, as DNA: TGTGCCAGCAGTTTATTCCGGCTAGCGGGAGTCGGGAGCACAGATACGCAGTATTTT. This encodes CASSLFRLAGVGSTDTQYF.

The V and J genes are TRBV11-2 and TRBJ2-1, with D hard to call. The germline CDR1 and CDR2 sequences are SGHAT and FQNNGV. CDR3 size: 12 residues. Trimming pared 5 bases from V and 14 bases from J, leaving 16 bases between. This chain's CDR3 is CASSLNRAAEFF. As DNA, the CDR3 is TGTGCCAGCAGCCTAAACCGTGCCGCCGAGTTCTTC.

With regard to this clone: This likely came from a read error, as a far larger clone is one base away. Different DNA sequences within this sample yield the same CDR3. The chain employs TRBV4-1 and TRBJ1-1, with D tentatively TRBD1 (5 bases). Per germline, CDR1 MGHRA and CDR2 YSYEKL. Deletions cut 0 bases from V and 5 bases from J, with 13 bases between. The CDR3 covers 15 residues. CDR3 in amino acids: CASSQEGLRGTEAFF. The CDR3 DNA follows: TGCGCCAGCAGCCAAGAAGGGCTGAGGGGTACTGAAGCTTTCTTT.

Concerning this clone itself: Germline is not matched at one junction end, which may reflect a read error. The rearrangement joins TRBV27 to TRBJ2-7, with D tentatively TRBD1 or TRBD2 (5 bases each). The length of the CDR3 is 16 residues. Germline loops: CDR1 MNHEY, CDR2 SMNVEV (reference sequence). As DNA, the CDR3 is TGTGCCAGCATTTTAGGGTTGGGGGTGGCGTGGCACGAGCAGTACTTC. Its translation: CASILGLGVAWHEQYF.

This chain uses TRBV2 with TRBJ2-7; 9 bases align to TRBD2. Trimming at V came to 4 bases and at J to 3 bases, leaving 7 bases not matched to a gene. The length of the CDR3 is 15 residues. Germline lookup yields CDR1 SNHLY and CDR2 FYNNEI. The CDR3 loop is CASSGEQLAGYEQYF. The DNA for the CDR3 is TGTGCCAGCAGTGGGGAGCAACTAGCGGGCTACGAGCAGTACTTC.

This rearrangement joins TRBV19 to TRBJ2-5, with D possibly being TRBD1 (7 bases). CDR1 and CDR2 (germline): LNHDA, SQIVND (reference sequence). V was trimmed by 5 bases and J by 4 bases, leaving 17 bases between them. The length of the CDR3 is 15 residues. CDR3 in DNA: TGTGCCAGTAGTGTTGAGGCAGGGGGAGGAGAGACCCAGTACTTC. Encoded protein: CASSVEAGGGETQYF.

V is TRBV5-5 and J is TRBJ2-1; 8 positions match TRBD1. The V gene's germline CDR1 is SGHKS and CDR2 YYEKEE (reference sequence). V was clipped by 1 base and J by 1 base; unmatched bases: 4. The CDR3 has 16 amino acids. DNA for the CDR3: TGTGCCAGCAGCTTGTACCGGGACAGGTCCTACAATGAGCAGTTCTTC. Protein sequence: CASSLYRDRSYNEQFF.

For the CDR3, the DNA is TGTGCCAGCAGTGAATATCCACGGGGCGTGGGCACAGATACGCAGTATTTT. Its protein product is CASSEYPRGVGTDTQYF. This chain connects TRBV2 to TRBJ2-3; D may match TRBD1 or TRBD2 (5 bases each). Trimming stripped 2 bases from V and 1 base from J, with 16 bases between. There are 17 residues in the CDR3. Germline-derived CDR1 and CDR2 are SNHLY and FYNNEI.

The chain joins TRBV5-1 to TRBJ1-2, with D possibly TRBD1 on 5 matching bases. Germline V gene lookup returns CDR1 SGHRS and CDR2 YFSETQ. V was pared by 0 bases and J by 7 bases, with 16 bases between. CDR3 length: 15 residues. Here the CDR3 DNA reads TGCGCCAGCAGCTTGGATGGGGGTTCCGTTAGTGGCTACACCTTC. Its protein product is CASSLDGGSVSGYTF.

To note about this clone: An end of the junction differs from the germline gene, which may be a read error. The chain has TRBV4-1 and TRBJ2-3; the match to TRBD1 covers 11 bases. CDR1 is MGHRA and CDR2 is YSYEKL in the germline V gene. This CDR3 contains 15 residues. CDR3 loop: CASSQGQGVADTQYF. CDR3 in DNA: TGTGCCAGCAGCCAGGGACAGGGGGTAGCAGATACGCAGTATTTT.

The CDR3 here is CASSEDGSSYNEQFF. CDR3 nucleotide sequence: TGTGCCAGCAGTGAAGACGGGAGCTCCTACAATGAGCAGTTCTTC. The chain couples TRBV2 to TRBJ2-1; tentatively, D is TRBD2 (6 bases). This CDR3 has 15 residues. Trimming left V 1 base short and J 0 bases short, with 7 bases between. Germline lookup yields CDR1 SNHLY and CDR2 FYNNEI.

This chain links TRBV11-2 with TRBJ2-2; 12 nucleotides match TRBD2. Trimming at V came to 3 bases and at J to 5 bases, leaving 7 bases not matched to a gene. Germline CDR1 reads SGHAT; CDR2 reads FQNNGV. This CDR3 spans 17 amino acids. This CDR3 is CASSFRLAGGGTGELFF. Written as DNA, the CDR3 is TGTGCCAGCAGCTTTAGGCTAGCGGGAGGGGGTACCGGGGAGCTGTTTTTT.

The chain recombines TRBV5-1 with TRBJ2-7, with D possibly TRBD1 on 6 matching bases. CDR1 is SGHRS and CDR2 is YFSETQ in the germline V gene. The CDR3 runs to 15 residues. V shed 4 bases and J shed 3 bases, with 17 bases lying between them. The CDR3 DNA follows: TGCGCCAGCAGCCCGGAGCTCGCCAGGGGCTACGAGCAGTACTTC. Its translation: CASSPELARGYEQYF.

This clone was detected only once. The chain employs TRBV30 and TRBJ2-2; D perhaps matches TRBD2 (7 bases). CDR3 length: 16 residues. Germline assignment: CDR1 GTSNPN and CDR2 SVGIG (reference sequence). Trimming took off 0 bases at V and 5 bases at J, with 16 bases between the two ends. This CDR3 is CAWSVLRGGATGELFF. CDR3 DNA sequence: TGTGCCTGGAGTGTACTCAGGGGAGGGGCAACCGGGGAGCTGTTTTTT.

This clone was detected only a few times. The rearrangement uses TRBV18 and TRBJ1-1; D is perhaps TRBD1 (5 bases). This CDR3 region has 15 residues. V was clipped by 2 bases and J by 5 bases, with 15 bases between them. Looked up from germline, CDR1 is KGHSH and CDR2 is LQKENI. The CDR3 spells CASSPTDGGRTEAFF. CDR3 bases: TGTGCCAGCTCACCAACTGACGGGGGGAGGACTGAAGCTTTCTTT.

CDR3 amino acids: CASGRPNEQFF. The CDR3 DNA reads as TGTGCTAGTGGTCGCCCGAATGAGCAGTTCTTC. The chain recombines TRBV12-5 with TRBJ2-1, with D hard to call. Germline V CDR1 and CDR2: LGHNT, FRNRAP. Trimming removed 5 bases from V and 7 bases from J, with 6 bases in between. This CDR3 contains 11 residues.

V and J are TRBV5-1 and TRBJ2-2; D possibly corresponds to TRBD2 (5 bases). V dropped 5 bases and J dropped 1 base, with 9 bases sitting between them. CDR3 length: 14 amino acids. The germline V gene encodes CDR1 SGHRS and CDR2 YFSETQ. CDR3 region: CASRRVWNTGELFF. CDR3 in DNA: TGCGCCAGCAGGCGGGTGTGGAACACCGGGGAGCTGTTTTTT.

The chain links TRBV7-9 to TRBJ1-1; D uncertain. The V end was cut by 1 base, the J end by 2 bases, with 17 bases between. Germline CDR1 is SEHNR and CDR2 is FQNEAQ (reference sequence). The CDR3 is 17 amino acids. This CDR3 reads CASSLDPGGSLNTEAFF. As DNA, the CDR3 is TGTGCCAGCAGCTTAGATCCTGGCGGAAGCCTAAACACTGAAGCTTTCTTT.